Below, 27 T cell receptor beta chains from the same sample are listed, as sequenced in a study of T cells in localized non-small cell lung cancer (dated by TCRdb to about 2020). Preparation of the library involved the immunoSEQ multiplex PCR assay. In its TCRdb copy, this immuneACCESS table keeps in-frame sequences only and misses some clones. Where compared with another copy, unresolved V genes explain less than half of these, and the others have no known cause. This sample gives 40,000 to 60,000 clones in total; about 86% of them show up just once. The ten most abundant clones make up approximately 17% of the sample. This sample comprised peripheral blood mononuclear cells, obtained before any cancer treatment. The source of these receptors is a man aged 40 to 75 with stage III lung adenocarcinoma.

A few counts support this clone. This sequence joins TRBV4-1 and TRBJ1-1; D is unclear. The CDR3 is 12 amino acids. Germline loops: CDR1 MGHRA, CDR2 YSYEKL. Trimming removed 2 bases from V and 7 bases from J, with 8 bases in between. The chain's CDR3 is CASSQSGLEAFF. In DNA form, the CDR3 reads TGCGCCAGCAGCCAAAGTGGACTTGAAGCTTTCTTT.

Relative to its sample, this clone is medium-sized (0.01 to 0.1%). This rearrangement joins TRBV5-1 to TRBJ1-6, with 9 bases aligning to TRBD1. Germline V CDR1 and CDR2: SGHRS, YFSETQ. V was pared by 1 base and J by 10 bases, with 3 bases of the junction left unmatched. The CDR3 is made up of 14 amino acids. The CDR3 nucleotides are TGCGCCAGCAGCTTGACAGGGGGCTCCTCACCCCTCCACTTT. This translates into CASSLTGGSSPLHF.

This chain connects TRBV30 to TRBJ1-6; TRBD1 matches 9 bases. The trim removed 2 bases at V and 10 bases at J, leaving 6 bases unmatched. This CDR3 is 14 amino acids long. Germline CDR1 is GTSNPN and CDR2 is SVGIG (reference sequence). For the CDR3, the DNA is TGTGCCTGGAGTACGGGACAGGGTATATCACCCCTCCACTTT. Translated, it gives CAWSTGQGISPLHF.

The J gene is TRBJ2-5, the V gene TRBV4-2; no reliable D call. Germline V CDR1 and CDR2: LGHNA, YNFKEQ. The CDR3 extends over 11 amino acids. Trimming shortened V by 5 bases and J by 1 base, and 2 bases separated the two germline ends. This CDR3 is CASSSQETQYF. CDR3 in DNA: TGTGCCAGCAGCTCCCAAGAGACCCAGTACTTC.

This clone has only one observation. V gene TRBV18 combines with J gene TRBJ2-3; no clear D gene. The germline CDR1 and CDR2 sequences are KGHSH and LQKENI. The V and J ends lost 3 bases and 1 base respectively, with 11 bases between them. CDR3 length equals 15 residues. In nucleotides, the CDR3 is TGTGCCAGCTCACCTCGGCAGCTCCGCACAGATACGCAGTATTTT. Protein: CASSPRQLRTDTQYF. Together with reference TRBV18 and TRBJ2-3, the CDR3 gives the full variable domain: NAGVMQNPRHLVRRRGQEARLRCSPMKGHSHVYWYRQLPEEGLKFMVYLQKENIIDESGMPKERFSAEFPKEGPSILRIQQVVRGDSAAYFCASSPRQLRTDTQYFGPGTRLTVL.

The chain uses TRBV2 and TRBJ2-2; no reliable D call. CDR1 is SNHLY, CDR2 FYNNEI, per germline. V dropped 7 bases and J dropped 3 bases, with 12 bases sitting between them. This CDR3 spans 14 amino acids. CDR3: CASNPQIYTGELFF. In DNA, the CDR3 is TGTGCCAGCAATCCTCAGATTTACACCGGGGAGCTGTTTTTT.

This rearrangement joins TRBV5-8 to TRBJ2-7; TRBD2 aligns across 11 bases. CDR3 size: 17 residues. V gave up 0 bases and J gave up 2 bases; unmatched junction bases: 7. Per the germline V gene, CDR1 is SGHTS and CDR2 is YDEGEE. The CDR3 bases are TGTGCCAGCAGCTTGGGACTAGCGGGGCCGTCTACCTACGAGCAGTACTTC. Translated, it gives CASSLGLAGPSTYEQYF. Together with reference TRBV5-8 and TRBJ2-7, the CDR3 gives the full variable domain: EAGVTQSPTHLIKTRGQQATLRCSPISGHTSVYWYQQALGLGLQFLLWYDEGEERNRGNFPPRFSGRQFPNYSSELNVNALELEDSALYLCASSLGLAGPSTYEQYFGPGTRLTVT.

The genes are TRBV6-1 and TRBJ2-7; D gene ambiguous. The CDR3 length is 14 residues. Germline V gene sequence: CDR1 MNHNS, CDR2 SASEGT. Trimming left V 4 bases short and J 0 bases short, with 10 bases between. The CDR3 here is CASSVKWDSYEQYF. Here the CDR3 DNA reads TGTGCCAGCAGTGTAAAGTGGGACTCCTACGAGCAGTACTTC.

The chain uses TRBV6-5 and TRBJ2-7; D gene unclear. The V end lost 0 bases, the J end lost 6 bases, and 12 bases lay between the germline ends. The CDR3 is 14 amino acids. CDR1 MNHEY and CDR2 SVGAGI come from the germline V gene. CDR3 sequence reads: CASSYSRDLGEQYF. CDR3 coding DNA: TGTGCCAGCAGTTACTCCCGAGATTTGGGCGAGCAGTACTTC.

The chain combines TRBV27 with TRBJ2-2, with 7 bases that match TRBD2. V trimming: 7 bases; J trimming: 6 bases; junction bases outside the gene matches: 14. The CDR3 totals 16 residues. The germline V gene has CDR1 MNHEY and CDR2 SMNVEV (reference sequence). CDR3 DNA sequence: TGTGCCAGCACCAGTAGCGCCGGAGGGAGGGCCGGGGAGCTGTTTTTT. Translated: CASTSSAGGRAGELFF.

This sequence joins TRBV6-6 and TRBJ1-1, with a possible D match to TRBD1 (5 bases). The germline V gene encodes CDR1 MNHNY and CDR2 SVGAGI (reference sequence). Trimming removed 6 bases at V and 10 bases at J, with 18 bases between. CDR3 length: 13 residues. The CDR3: CASRPPGTRGAFF. The CDR3 DNA sequence: TGTGCCAGCAGGCCCCCGGGGACGAGGGGAGCTTTCTTT.

This clone has only one observation. The CDR3 DNA follows: TGTGCCACCAGCAGAGGAGGGTCCAGCTCTGGAAACACCATATATTTT. Translating gives CATSRGGSSSGNTIYF. The chain joins TRBV15 to TRBJ1-3; D not resolved. V was trimmed by 1 base and J by 0 bases, leaving 10 bases between them. Germline V CDR1 and CDR2: LNHNV, YYDKDF (reference sequence). The CDR3 sequence is 16 residues long.

This chain connects TRBV27 to TRBJ2-1, with 13 bases aligning to TRBD2. Germline loops: CDR1 MNHEY, CDR2 SMNVEV (reference sequence). Trimming cost V 5 bases and J 7 bases; bases outside gene matches: 5. The CDR3 runs to 15 residues. The CDR3 nucleotides read TGTGCCAGCAGTCCCGGGACTAGCGGGGTTAATGAGCAGTTCTTC. It codes for CASSPGTSGVNEQFF.

V usage is TRBV6-1 and J usage is TRBJ2-2; D is uncertain. V was shortened by 5 bases and J by 5 bases, with 12 bases between the two germline ends. The CDR3 extends over 14 amino acids. The germline CDR1 and CDR2 sequences are MNHNS and SASEGT. This chain's CDR3 is CASSRGPATGELFF. CDR3 coding DNA: TGTGCCAGCAGTCGAGGACCGGCTACCGGGGAGCTGTTTTTT.

This clone turned up a few times. The chain joins TRBV28 to TRBJ2-1; D call uncertain. Germline lookup yields CDR1 MDHEN and CDR2 SYDVKM. The CDR3 is 15 amino acids. Between the trimmed V and J ends, which lost 6 bases and 0 bases, there was a span of 12 bases. Here the CDR3 reads CASRIDNYSYNEQFF. CDR3 sequence (DNA): TGTGCCAGCAGGATTGACAACTACTCCTACAATGAGCAGTTCTTC.

This clone was seen more than once but under ten times. The CDR3 is CASSLWAGGTGELFF. Written as DNA, the CDR3 is TGTGCCAGCAGTTTATGGGCAGGGGGCACCGGGGAGCTGTTTTTT. The J gene is TRBJ2-2, the V gene TRBV27; 7 bases align to TRBD1. The CDR3 extends over 15 amino acids. The V segment lost 1 base and the J segment 4 bases; nucleotides outside the gene matches: 3. The germline V gene encodes CDR1 MNHEY and CDR2 SMNVEV (reference sequence).

V usage is TRBV2 and J usage is TRBJ2-2; 7 nucleotides align to TRBD2. Germline CDR1 reads SNHLY; CDR2 reads FYNNEI. The CDR3 is 15 amino acids. The junction had 3 bases not matched to a gene; V was cut back by 5 bases and J by 0 bases. The CDR3 spells CASSRTRANTGELFF. The DNA for the CDR3 is TGTGCCAGCAGTAGGACTAGGGCGAACACCGGGGAGCTGTTTTTT.

In DNA form, the CDR3 reads TGTGCCACCTACCCGGAAGCGGCGGCATACGACGGGTTTAATCAGCCCCAGCATTTT. Residues: CATYPEAAAYDGFNQPQHF. The chain has TRBV19 and TRBJ1-5; D gene unclear. With 10 bases removed from V and 4 bases from J, the gap between germline ends came to 32 bases. Germline-derived CDR1 and CDR2 are LNHDA and SQIVND (reference sequence). The CDR3 covers 19 residues.

Concerning this clone: Its ends do not fully match the called genes, so a read error is possible. This sequence joins TRBV6-4 and TRBJ2-3; 10 bases line up with TRBD2. The germline V gene encodes CDR1 MRHNA and CDR2 SNTAGT. The CDR3 covers 16 residues. The CDR3 DNA is TGTGCCAACAGTGACTCCCCAGCGGGGGGGCAAGATACGCAGTATTTT. As protein: CANSDSPAGGQDTQYF.

The chain employs TRBV5-1 and TRBJ1-2; D not certain. The CDR3 spans 13 residues. Germline values: CDR1 SGHRS, CDR2 YFSETQ. V lost 5 bases, J lost 6 bases, and 14 bases lay in between. This CDR3 is CASRSQDGDGYTF. The CDR3 DNA is TGCGCCAGCAGGTCTCAGGACGGCGATGGCTACACCTTC.

The chain carries TRBV15 and TRBJ2-1, with D perhaps TRBD2 (5 bases). With 6 bases removed from V and 0 bases from J, the gap between germline ends came to 12 bases. The V gene's germline CDR1 is LNHNV and CDR2 YYDKDF (reference sequence). The CDR3 consists of 15 residues. The CDR3 region is CATRRTEHSYNEQFF. Here the CDR3 DNA reads TGTGCCACCAGAAGGACTGAGCACTCCTACAATGAGCAGTTCTTC. Drawing the rest from reference TRBV15 and TRBJ2-1, the complete variable domain is DAMVIQNPRYQVTQFGKPVTLSCSQTLNHNVMYWYQQKSSQAPKLLFHYYDKDFNNEADTPDNFQSRRPNTSFCFLDIRSPGLGDTAMYLCATRRTEHSYNEQFFGPGTRLTVL.

The rearrangement links TRBV13 to TRBJ1-1, with TRBD1 as a possible D gene (5 bases). Trimming cost V 5 bases and J 2 bases, with 9 bases left between them. The CDR3 sequence is 13 residues long. Germline lookup yields CDR1 PRHDT and CDR2 FYEKMQ (reference sequence). The CDR3: CASSLQGNTEAFF. The CDR3 coding sequence is TGTGCCAGCAGCCTTCAGGGAAACACTGAAGCTTTCTTT.

This rearrangement joins TRBV7-8 to TRBJ2-5; no reliable D call. With 5 bases removed from V and 6 bases from J, the gap between germline ends came to 22 bases. Germline V CDR1 and CDR2: SGHVS, FQNEAQ. CDR3 length: 16 amino acids. The DNA of the CDR3 is TGTGCCAGCAGCACGCAGTTCCAGCCCACGTCTAAGACCCAGTACTTC. Translating it yields CASSTQFQPTSKTQYF.

The V gene is TRBV6-1, the J gene TRBJ2-1; TRBD1 might be the D (6 bases). Trimming removed 10 bases at V and 0 bases at J, with 13 bases between. Germline assignment: CDR1 MNHNS and CDR2 SASEGT. The CDR3 is 14 residues long. CDR3 DNA sequence: TGTGCCATCCAGGGGATGGGCTCCTACAATGAGCAGTTCTTC. Its translation is CAIQGMGSYNEQFF.

This clone was recorded once. The chain employs TRBV5-4 and TRBJ1-4; TRBD1 might be the D (5 bases). The CDR3 loop spans 17 amino acids. Germline V lookup: CDR1 SGHNT, CDR2 YYREEE (reference sequence). V lost 0 bases to trimming and J lost 0 bases, with 12 bases between them. The CDR3: CASSLGGRGATNEKLFF. CDR3 coding DNA: TGTGCCAGCAGCTTGGGGGGACGAGGCGCAACTAATGAAAAACTGTTTTTT.

The chain has TRBV11-2 and TRBJ1-5, with a tentative D call TRBD1 (6 bases). V was cut by 5 bases and J by 2 bases, with 16 bases left in between. Germline V gives CDR1 SGHAT, CDR2 FQNNGV. The CDR3 is 16 amino acids. In DNA form, the CDR3 reads TGTGCCAGCAGCGGCAACAGGGTCGCTGGCAATCAGCCCCAGCATTTT. Protein: CASSGNRVAGNQPQHF. The whole variable domain, filled in from reference TRBV11-2 and TRBJ1-5, reads EAGVAQSPRYKIIEKRQSVAFWCNPISGHATLYWYQQILGQGPKLLIQFQNNGVVDDSQLPKDRFSAERLKGVDSTLKIQPAKLEDSAVYLCASSGNRVAGNQPQHFGDGTRLSIL.

V usage is TRBV19 and J usage is TRBJ2-5; 12 bases line up with TRBD2. Per the germline V gene, CDR1 is LNHDA and CDR2 is SQIVND (reference sequence). This CDR3 comprises 15 residues. The J segment lost 4 bases and the V segment lost 4 bases, leaving 4 bases of the junction unmatched. CDR3 sequence: CASSRTSGVGETQYF. As DNA, the CDR3 is TGTGCCAGTAGTAGGACTAGCGGGGTCGGAGAGACCCAGTACTTC.